In its sample, the clone carrying this T cell receptor beta chain was seen once. The antigen remains unidentified. The CDR3 extends over 15 amino acids. Germline lookup yields CDR1 SGDLS and CDR2 YYNGEE. Trimming removed 4 bases from V and 4 bases from J, with 17 bases in between. The sample is drawn from a study of PD-1 blockade in classical Hodgkin lymphoma. In the study overall: Patients had nivolumab dosed at 3 mg/kg, delivered intravenously every 2 weeks.

Data came from immunoSEQ multiplex PCR; TCRdb stores just in-frame clones and leaves some out. The repertoire consists of just under 20,000 clones, with about nine tenths occurring once and the leading ten covering 4.5% to 5%. Time point reported: cycle 4 day 1 (C4D1), after five to seven weeks of nivolumab. No patient escaped relapse after autologous stem cell transplantation, and brentuximab vedotin exposure varied. It was by magnetic negative selection that CD8+ T cells were isolated from thawed PBMCs. Study-wide results and caveats: Diversity similar to that of newly diagnosed patients was seen at baseline in complete responders. By cycle point C4D1, TCR diversity had risen significantly in CD4+ cells (but not CD8+ cells).

The input for sequencing was CD8+ T cells from blood, taken before the fourth cycle of nivolumab. This chain links TRBV9 with TRBJ1-2, with D perhaps matching TRBD1 (5 bases). The TCR sequence derives from a human donor with classical Hodgkin lymphoma. CDR3 sequence reads: CASSLAQGGPYGYTF. CDR3 DNA sequence: TGTGCCAGCAGCCTAGCTCAGGGTGGTCCCTATGGCTACACCTTC.